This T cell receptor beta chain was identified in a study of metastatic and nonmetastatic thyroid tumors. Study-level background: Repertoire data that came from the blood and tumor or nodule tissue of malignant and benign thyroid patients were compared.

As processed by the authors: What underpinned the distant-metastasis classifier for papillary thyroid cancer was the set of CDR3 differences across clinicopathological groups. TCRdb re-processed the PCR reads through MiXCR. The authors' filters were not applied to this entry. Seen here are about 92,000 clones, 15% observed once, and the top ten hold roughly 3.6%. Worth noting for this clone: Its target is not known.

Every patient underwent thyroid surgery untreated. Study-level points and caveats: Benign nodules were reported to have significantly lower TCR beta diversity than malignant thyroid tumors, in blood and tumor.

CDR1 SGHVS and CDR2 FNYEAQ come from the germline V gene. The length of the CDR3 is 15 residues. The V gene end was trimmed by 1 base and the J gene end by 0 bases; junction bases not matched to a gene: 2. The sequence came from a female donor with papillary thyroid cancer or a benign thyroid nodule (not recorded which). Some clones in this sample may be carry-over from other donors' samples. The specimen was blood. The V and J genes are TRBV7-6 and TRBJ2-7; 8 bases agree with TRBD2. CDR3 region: CASSLESGGSYEQYF. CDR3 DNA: TGTGCCAGCAGCTTAGAGAGCGGGGGCTCCTACGAGCAGTACTTC.